This T cell receptor (beta chain) was observed in a study of CD8+ T cells in alopecia areata. Background on the study: Treated patients' severity was scored by percentage of affected scalp area.

Extracted RNA was reverse transcribed, and the resulting cDNA served as sequencing template. Here immunoSEQ multiplex PCR was the method, and the copy in TCRdb shows in-frame clones only, minus some. The sample has about 42,000 clones, 55% to 75% seen once. Findings of the study overall: Uncertainty about whether baseline CD8+ expansion is linked to response remains, with one nonresponder.

Treatment specified: oral pan-JAK inhibitor, 5-10 mg twice daily. The CDR3 extends over 15 amino acids. V lost 4 bases, J lost 7 bases, and 11 bases stayed unmatched. Per germline, CDR1 MNHNY and CDR2 SVGAGI (reference sequence). For this clone: The antigen is not known.

Specimen: CD8+ T cells sorted from blood, collected at week 4, from a patient treated with tofacitinib. The chain combines TRBV6-6 with TRBJ2-7, with 9 bases aligning to TRBD1. The TCR comes from a human donor with alopecia areata. CDR3 residues: CASSFLRDRDLEQYF. CDR3 coding DNA: TGTGCCAGCAGTTTCCTCCGGGACAGGGACCTAGAGCAGTACTTC.